The rows below give T cell receptor beta chains drawn from one sample of a study of cytomegalovirus exposure and HLA in healthy donors. Libraries were prepared by immunoSEQ multiplex PCR; TCRdb keeps only in-frame clonotypes and omits some of them. The repertoire holds more than 300,000 clones, around 86% seen once, with 0.75% to 0.85% in the top ten. Sequencing was performed on PBMCs. The receptors were sampled from a woman aged 18-30 years in good health and CMV-seronegative. Both conserved end residues are trimmed from each CDR3. The order of the fields is CDR3 length, clone size, V gene, CDR3 protein. Size is omitted from some rows. Given values are once, few, many or a class for expanded clones.

14	-	TRBV27	ASSSPYPGQGGEQY
13	-	TRBV11-1	ASSTAGTIAGEQY
11	-	TRBV5-4	ASSPELGNTQY
11	-	TRBV5-4	ASSLAMTGGHT
13	-	TRBV27	ASAGTAYSYNEQF
11	-	TRBV6-4	ASSEGGNQPQH
12	-	TRBV6-1	ATLRGYSYNEQF
12	-	TRBV6-6	ASSFREGSHGYT
11	once	TRBV7-9	ASRAGGINGYT
11	-	TRBV6-1	ASSEPPGYEQY
10	-	TRBV7-9	ASLAGSYEQY
12	-	TRBV16	ASSLQGARYGYT
16	-	TRBV28	ASSSSVAIGTARMGYT
12	-	TRBV28	ASSLASGVNEQF
13	-	TRBV29-1	SVERGSGLGNEQF
10	-	TRBV4-2	ASTSGGQEQY
12	-	TRBV28	ASTPGQRSYGYT
11	few	TRBV7-3	ASSSEFDQPQH
13	-	TRBV6-5	ASSYFSLVNTEAF
7	-	TRBV20-1	SAPDEQF
9	-	TRBV6-1	ATGGGTGEY
18	-	TRBV27	ASSLRWAGSGRVKIYEQY
16	-	TRBV18	ASSLLDRTVSGANVLT
12	-	TRBV2	ASSRELDTGELF
15	-	TRBV7-9	ASTPPKGLAKADTQY
12	-	TRBV2	ASRPLAGVNIQY
13	-	TRBV5-4	ASSFWLAGHNEQF
14	-	TRBV2	ASSELEGAISLKLF
12	-	TRBV5-1	ASKPVGSGETQY
17	-	TRBV4-3	ASSQDGGSGRVVLDTQY
14	-	TRBV7-9	ASNQPKQGAPYEQY
13	-	TRBV2	ASSPGTAGTDTQY
13	-	TRBV4-1	ASSLRVLGDEKLF
9	-	TRBV29-1	SVPDGGGYT
13	-	TRBV5-4	ASSARTGALSEAF